This T cell receptor (beta chain) was recovered during a study of blood T cells in healthy people across ages. It was with a sample-barcoded 5' primer and a J-beta primer mix that a second PCR of about 6 to 12 cycles was run. Every cDNA was tagged by a template-switch adaptor with 12 random nucleotides. TCRdb re-derived calls from the 5' RACE reads in MiXCR, one entry per CDR3 protein. The repertoire consists of about 930,000 distinct CDR3 sequences, with around 29% occurring once and the leading ten covering roughly a tenth. J lost 1 base, V lost 1 base, and 5 bases had no gene match. In germline, CDR1 is SQVTM, CDR2 ANQGSEA. The CDR3 spans 15 residues. This clonotype was picked up many times. Healthy Caucasians from Russia aged roughly 6 to 95 served as donors. The same sample was also studied in work on T cells of mothers and their children. That source notes: The study sampled a few healthy Caucasian mothers and their six children.

This receptor was obtained from a woman in her thirties or forties in good health. The chain has TRBV29-1 and TRBJ2-5, with TRBD2 matching 8 bases. The sequencing input was blood. CDR3: CSVEGGGQTQETQYF. DNA for the CDR3: TGCAGCGTTGAAGGCGGGGGGCAAACCCAAGAGACCCAGTACTTC.